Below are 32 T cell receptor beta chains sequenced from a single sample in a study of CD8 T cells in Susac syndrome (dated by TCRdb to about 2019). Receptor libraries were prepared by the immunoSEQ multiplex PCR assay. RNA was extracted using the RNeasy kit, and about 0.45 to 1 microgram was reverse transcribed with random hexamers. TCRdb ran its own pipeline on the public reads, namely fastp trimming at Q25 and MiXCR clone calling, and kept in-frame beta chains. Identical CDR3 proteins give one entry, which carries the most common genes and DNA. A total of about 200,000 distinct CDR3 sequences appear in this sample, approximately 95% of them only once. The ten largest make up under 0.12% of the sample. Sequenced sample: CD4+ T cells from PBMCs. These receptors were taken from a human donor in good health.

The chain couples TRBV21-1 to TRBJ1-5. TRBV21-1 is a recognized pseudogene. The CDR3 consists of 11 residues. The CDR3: CARRSLVPQHF. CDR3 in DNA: TGTGCCAGACGAAGCCTGGTGCCCCAGCATTTT.

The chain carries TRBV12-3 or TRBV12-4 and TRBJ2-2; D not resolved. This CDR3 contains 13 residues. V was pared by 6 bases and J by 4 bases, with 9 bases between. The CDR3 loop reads CASSLFTTGELFF. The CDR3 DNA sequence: TGTGCCAGCAGCCTTTTTACCACCGGGGAGCTGTTTTTT.

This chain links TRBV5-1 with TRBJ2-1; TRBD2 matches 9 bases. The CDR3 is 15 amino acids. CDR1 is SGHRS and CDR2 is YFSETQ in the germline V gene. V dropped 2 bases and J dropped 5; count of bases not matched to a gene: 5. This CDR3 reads CASSFLAGENNEQFF. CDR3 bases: TGCGCCAGCAGCTTCTTAGCGGGAGAAAACAATGAGCAGTTCTTC.

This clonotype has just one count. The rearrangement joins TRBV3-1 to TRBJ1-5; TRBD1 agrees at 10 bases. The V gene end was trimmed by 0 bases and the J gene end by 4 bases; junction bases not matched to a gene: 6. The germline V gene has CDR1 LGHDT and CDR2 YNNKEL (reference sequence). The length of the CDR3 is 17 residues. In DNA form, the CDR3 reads TGTGCCAGCAGCCAAGAAGACAGGGGGCGAGGAAATCAGCCCCAGCATTTT. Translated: CASSQEDRGRGNQPQHF. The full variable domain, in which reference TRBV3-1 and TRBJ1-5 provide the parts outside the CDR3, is DTAVSQTPKYLVTQMGNDKSIKCEQNLGHDTMYWYKQDSKKFLKIMFSYNNKELIINETVPNRFSPKSPDKAHLNLHINSLELGDSAVYFCASSQEDRGRGNQPQHFGDGTRLSIL.

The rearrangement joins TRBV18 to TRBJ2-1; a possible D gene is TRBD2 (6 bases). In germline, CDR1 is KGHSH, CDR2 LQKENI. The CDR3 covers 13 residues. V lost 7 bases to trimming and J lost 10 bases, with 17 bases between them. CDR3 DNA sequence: TGTGCCAGCTTCCGATCCCTAGCGCTGGAGCAGTTCTTC. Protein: CASFRSLALEQFF.

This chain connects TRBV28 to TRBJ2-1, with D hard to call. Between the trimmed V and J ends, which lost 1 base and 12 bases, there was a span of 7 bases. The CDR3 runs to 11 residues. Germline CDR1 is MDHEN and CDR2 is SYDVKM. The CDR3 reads CASSLSEGQFF. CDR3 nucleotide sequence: TGTGCCAGCAGTTTATCCGAAGGGCAGTTCTTC.

The CDR3 nucleotides read TGTGCCAGCAGCCAAGTGGTTGGGGGGTTCGACAATGAGCAGTTCTTC. It specifies CASSQVVGGFDNEQFF. The chain has TRBV3-1 and TRBJ2-1, with a possible D match to TRBD2 (6 bases). Germline V gives CDR1 LGHDT, CDR2 YNNKEL (reference sequence). The ends were cut back, 1 base at V and 5 bases at J, with 15 bases in the middle. The CDR3 consists of 16 residues.

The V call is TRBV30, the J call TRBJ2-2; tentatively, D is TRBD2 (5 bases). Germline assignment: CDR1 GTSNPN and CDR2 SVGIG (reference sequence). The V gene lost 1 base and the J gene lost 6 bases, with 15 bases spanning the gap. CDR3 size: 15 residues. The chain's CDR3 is CAWSALFLGAGELFF. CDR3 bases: TGTGCCTGGAGTGCCCTGTTCCTCGGGGCCGGGGAGCTGTTTTTT.

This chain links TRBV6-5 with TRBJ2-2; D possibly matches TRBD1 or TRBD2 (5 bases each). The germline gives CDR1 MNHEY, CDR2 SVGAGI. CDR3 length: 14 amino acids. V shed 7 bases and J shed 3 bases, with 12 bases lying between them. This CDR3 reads CASTRGTDTGELFF. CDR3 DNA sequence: TGTGCCAGCACTCGTGGGACGGACACCGGGGAGCTGTTTTTT.

This CDR3 is CASSLSRQGARNIQYF. DNA of the CDR3: TGTGCCAGCAGTTTATCCCGACAGGGGGCGAGAAACATTCAGTACTTC. The V and J genes are TRBV27 and TRBJ2-4; 10 bases agree with TRBD1. The germline V gene has CDR1 MNHEY and CDR2 SMNVEV (reference sequence). This CDR3 region has 16 residues. After removal of 0 bases from V and 6 bases from J, the junction contained 5 bases not matched to a gene.

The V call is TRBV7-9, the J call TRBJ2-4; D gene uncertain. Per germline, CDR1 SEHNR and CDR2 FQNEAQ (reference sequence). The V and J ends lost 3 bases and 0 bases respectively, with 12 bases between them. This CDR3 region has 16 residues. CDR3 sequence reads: CASSFPPLAAKNIQYF. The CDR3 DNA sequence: TGTGCCAGCAGCTTCCCCCCACTGGCAGCCAAAAACATTCAGTACTTC.

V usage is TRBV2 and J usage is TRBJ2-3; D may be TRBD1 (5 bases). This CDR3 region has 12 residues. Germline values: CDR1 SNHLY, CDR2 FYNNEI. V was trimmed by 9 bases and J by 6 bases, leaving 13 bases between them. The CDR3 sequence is CASKQESDTQYF. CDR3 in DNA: TGTGCCAGTAAACAGGAGAGCGATACGCAGTATTTT.

This chain's CDR3 is CASSYGGTSGRETQYF. DNA for the CDR3: TGTGCCAGCAGTTACGGAGGGACTAGCGGGAGGGAGACCCAGTACTTC. The rearrangement joins TRBV6-6 to TRBJ2-5, with 15 bases matching TRBD2. The V gene end was trimmed by 2 bases and the J gene end by 5 bases; junction bases not matched to a gene: 3. The CDR3 is made up of 16 amino acids. The germline V gene encodes CDR1 MNHNY and CDR2 SVGAGI (reference sequence).

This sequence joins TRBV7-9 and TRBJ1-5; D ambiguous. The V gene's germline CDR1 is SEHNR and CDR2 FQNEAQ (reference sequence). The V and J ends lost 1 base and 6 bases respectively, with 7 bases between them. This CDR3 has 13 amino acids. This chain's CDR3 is CASSLGGGQPQHF. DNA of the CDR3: TGTGCCAGCAGCTTAGGAGGCGGTCAGCCCCAGCATTTT.

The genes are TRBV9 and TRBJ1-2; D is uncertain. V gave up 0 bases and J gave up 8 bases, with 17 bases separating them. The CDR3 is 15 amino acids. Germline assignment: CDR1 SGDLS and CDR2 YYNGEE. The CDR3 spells CASSVGRGGVSGYTF. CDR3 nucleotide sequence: TGTGCCAGCAGCGTAGGTCGGGGAGGAGTAAGCGGCTACACCTTC.

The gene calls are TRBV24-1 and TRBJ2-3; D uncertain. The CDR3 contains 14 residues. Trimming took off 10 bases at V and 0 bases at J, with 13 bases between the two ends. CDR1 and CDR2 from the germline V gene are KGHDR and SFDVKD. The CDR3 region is CATQLDGSTDTQYF. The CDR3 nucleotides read TGTGCCACGCAACTCGACGGCAGCACAGATACGCAGTATTTT.

Here the CDR3 DNA reads TGTGCCAGCAGCTACACCCAAGGGGACACTGAAGCTTTCTTT. Translating gives CASSYTQGDTEAFF. The chain is built from TRBV3-1 and TRBJ1-1, with D perhaps TRBD1 (5 bases). V shed 5 bases and J shed 3 bases, with 13 bases lying between them. From germline, CDR1 is LGHDT and CDR2 YNNKEL (reference sequence). This CDR3 is built from 14 residues.

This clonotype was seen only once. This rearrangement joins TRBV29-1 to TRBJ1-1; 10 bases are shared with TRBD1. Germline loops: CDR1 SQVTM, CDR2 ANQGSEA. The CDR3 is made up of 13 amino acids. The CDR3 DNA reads TGCAGTGGGACAGGGGACCGGAACACTGAAGCTTTCTTT. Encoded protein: CSGTGDRNTEAFF.

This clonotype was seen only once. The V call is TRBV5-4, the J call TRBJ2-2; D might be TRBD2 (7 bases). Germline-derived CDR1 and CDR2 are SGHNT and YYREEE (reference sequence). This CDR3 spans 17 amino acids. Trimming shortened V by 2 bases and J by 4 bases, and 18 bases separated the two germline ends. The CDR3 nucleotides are TGTGCCAGCAGCTTACGGGGGGCCGGATTGCGCACCGGGGAGCTGTTTTTT. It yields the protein CASSLRGAGLRTGELFF.

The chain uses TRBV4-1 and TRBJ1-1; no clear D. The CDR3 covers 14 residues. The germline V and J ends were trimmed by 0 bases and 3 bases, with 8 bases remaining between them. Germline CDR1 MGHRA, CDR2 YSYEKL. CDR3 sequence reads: CASSQDGRDTEAFF. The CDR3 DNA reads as TGCGCCAGCAGCCAAGATGGGCGGGACACTGAAGCTTTCTTT.

In DNA form, the CDR3 reads TGCGCCAGCAGTAGGGTGGGAGAGGATACGCAGTATTTT. Translating gives CASSRVGEDTQYF. The V and J genes are TRBV5-1 and TRBJ2-3; TRBD2 might be the D (5 bases). The CDR3 extends over 13 amino acids. V was cut by 5 bases and J by 6 bases, with 13 bases left in between. Germline CDR1 is SGHRS and CDR2 is YFSETQ.

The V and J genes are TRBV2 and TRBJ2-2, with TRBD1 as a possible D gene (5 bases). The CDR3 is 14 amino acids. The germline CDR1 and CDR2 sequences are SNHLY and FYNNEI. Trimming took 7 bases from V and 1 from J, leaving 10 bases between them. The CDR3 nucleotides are TGTGCCAGCAACCAACAGGTGAACACCGGGGAGCTGTTTTTT. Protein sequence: CASNQQVNTGELFF.

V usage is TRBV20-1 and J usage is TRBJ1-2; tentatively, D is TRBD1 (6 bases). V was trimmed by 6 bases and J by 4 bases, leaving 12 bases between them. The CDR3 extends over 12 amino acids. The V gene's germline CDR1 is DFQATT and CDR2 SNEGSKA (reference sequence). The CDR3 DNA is TGCAGTGCCGTGGACAGCTTCTATGGCTACACCTTC. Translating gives CSAVDSFYGYTF.

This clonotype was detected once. The CDR3 DNA follows: TGTGCCAGCGCTCCCGGGACAGGGAGCTACGAGCAGTACTTC. Its protein is CASAPGTGSYEQYF. This rearrangement joins TRBV25-1 to TRBJ2-7, with 9 bases lining up with TRBD1. Trimming at V came to 8 bases and at J to 3 bases, leaving 8 bases not matched to a gene. Germline CDR1 and CDR2: MGHDK and SYGVNS. The CDR3 length is 14 residues.

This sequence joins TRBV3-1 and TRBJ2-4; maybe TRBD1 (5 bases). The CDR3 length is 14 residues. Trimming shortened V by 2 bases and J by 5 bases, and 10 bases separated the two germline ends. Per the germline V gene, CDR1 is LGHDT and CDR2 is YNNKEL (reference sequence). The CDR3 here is CASSQNQGQNIQYF. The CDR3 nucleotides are TGTGCCAGCAGCCAAAATCAGGGCCAAAACATTCAGTACTTC.

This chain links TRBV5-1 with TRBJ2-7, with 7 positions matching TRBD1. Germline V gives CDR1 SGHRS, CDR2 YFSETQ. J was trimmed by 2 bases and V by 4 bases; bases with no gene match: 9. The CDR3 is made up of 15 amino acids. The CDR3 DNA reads TGCGCCAGCAGCGTGAGACAGGGCGGCCCCTACGAGCAGTACTTC. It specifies CASSVRQGGPYEQYF.

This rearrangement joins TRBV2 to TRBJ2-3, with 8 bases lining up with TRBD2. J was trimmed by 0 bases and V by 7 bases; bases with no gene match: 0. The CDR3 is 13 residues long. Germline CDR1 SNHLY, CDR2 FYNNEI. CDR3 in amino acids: CASTSGSTDTQYF. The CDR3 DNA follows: TGTGCCAGCACTAGCGGGAGCACAGATACGCAGTATTTT.

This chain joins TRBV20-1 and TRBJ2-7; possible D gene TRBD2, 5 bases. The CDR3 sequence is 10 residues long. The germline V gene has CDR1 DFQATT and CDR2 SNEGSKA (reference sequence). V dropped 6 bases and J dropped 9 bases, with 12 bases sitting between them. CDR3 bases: TGCAGTGCCCGGGAAAGCGTGCAGTACTTC. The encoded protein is CSARESVQYF.

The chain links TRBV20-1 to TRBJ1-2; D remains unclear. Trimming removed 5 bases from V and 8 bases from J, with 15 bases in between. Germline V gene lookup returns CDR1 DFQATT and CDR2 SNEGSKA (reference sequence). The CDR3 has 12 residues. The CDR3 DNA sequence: TGCAGTGCTGCCTCGGGCCTGGGGGGCTACACCTTC. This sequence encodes CSAASGLGGYTF.

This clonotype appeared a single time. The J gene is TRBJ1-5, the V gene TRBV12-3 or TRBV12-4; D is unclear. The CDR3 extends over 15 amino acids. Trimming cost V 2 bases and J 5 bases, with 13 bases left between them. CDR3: CASSLRTGRHQPQHF. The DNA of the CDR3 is TGTGCCAGCAGTTTAAGGACTGGGAGACATCAGCCCCAGCATTTT.

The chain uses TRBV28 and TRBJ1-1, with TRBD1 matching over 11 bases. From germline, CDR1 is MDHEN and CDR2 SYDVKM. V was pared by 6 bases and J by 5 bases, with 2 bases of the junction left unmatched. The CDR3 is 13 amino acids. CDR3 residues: CASRDRGRTEAFF. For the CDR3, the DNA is TGTGCCAGCAGGGACAGGGGGCGAACTGAAGCTTTCTTT.

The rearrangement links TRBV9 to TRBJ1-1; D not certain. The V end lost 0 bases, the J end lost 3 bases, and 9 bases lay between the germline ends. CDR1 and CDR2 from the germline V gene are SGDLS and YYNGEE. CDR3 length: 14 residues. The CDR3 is CASSVEGHYTEAFF. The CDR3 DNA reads TGTGCCAGCAGCGTAGAAGGCCACTACACTGAAGCTTTCTTT.